A selection of T cell receptor beta chains follows, all from one sample in a study of cytomegalovirus exposure and HLA in healthy donors. Using immunoSEQ multiplex PCR, the repertoire was profiled, and TCRdb retains in-frame clones only, with some absent. Here the sample spans 100,000 to 150,000 clones, roughly nine tenths being singletons. Sequenced: PBMCs. The receptors stem from a woman between 18 and 30 years old in good health and CMV-seronegative. The CDR3 runs from the conserved cysteine through the conserved F or W. D genes are given only for firm matches. Clone size appears in some rows only: once, few, many, or a class for an expanded clone.

v_call,d_call,clone_size,j_call,cdr3_aa,cdr3_nt
TRBV27,NA,once,TRBJ2-1,CASRSGSMSYNEQFF,TGTGCCAGCAGATCCGGGAGTATGTCCTACAATGAGCAGTTCTTC
TRBV10-2,NA,NA,TRBJ2-2,CASKDSPNTGELFF,TGCGCCAGCAAGGACAGCCCGAACACCGGGGAGCTGTTTTTT
TRBV2,NA,NA,TRBJ2-3,CASSVGGYTDTQYF,TGTGCCAGCAGTGTAGGCGGTTACACAGATACGCAGTATTTT
TRBV10-1,TRBD1,NA,TRBJ1-1,CASSMSGGETAFF,TGCGCCAGCAGTATGTCAGGGGGTGAGACAGCTTTCTTT
TRBV28,NA,NA,TRBJ2-1,CASSYSEQFF,TGTGCCAGCAGCTACAGTGAGCAGTTCTTC
TRBV5-1,NA,NA,TRBJ2-5,CASSLASGEPYMYTQYF,TGCGCCAGCAGCTTGGCCTCCGGGGAGCCTTACATGTACACCCAGTACTTC
TRBV18,NA,NA,TRBJ2-7,CASSSNGISYEQYF,TGTGCCAGCTCAAGTAACGGGATATCCTACGAGCAGTACTTC
TRBV23-1,NA,NA,TRBJ1-5,CASSQSGSDSNQPQHF,TGCGCCAGCAGTCAATCGGGCTCGGATAGCAATCAGCCCCAGCATTTT
TRBV6-5,NA,NA,TRBJ1-2,CASSYLAGTQLYGYTF,TGTGCCAGCAGTTACCTCGCAGGGACACAGCTCTATGGCTACACCTTC
TRBV11-2,TRBD1,once,TRBJ1-2,CASSSSGQGTGYTF,TGTGCCAGCAGCTCCTCGGGACAGGGGACTGGCTACACCTTC
TRBV27,TRBD1,once,TRBJ1-5,CASSPGQGPDQPQHF,TGTGCCAGCAGCCCGGGACAGGGGCCAGATCAGCCCCAGCATTTT
TRBV7-2,NA,NA,TRBJ1-2,CASSQQNYGYTF,TGTGCCAGCAGCCAACAGAACTATGGCTACACCTTC
TRBV30,TRBD1,NA,TRBJ1-2,CAWSRDSNYGYTF,TGTGCCTGGAGTCGGGACAGTAACTATGGCTACACCTTC
TRBV5-6,NA,NA,TRBJ1-2,CASTPWSRTVYGYTF,TGTGCCAGCACCCCCTGGTCCAGGACAGTCTATGGCTACACCTTC
TRBV7-9,NA,once,TRBJ1-4,CASSRNTGIGSEKLFF,TGTGCCAGCAGCCGGAATACAGGGATCGGTAGTGAAAAACTGTTTTTT
TRBV2,NA,NA,TRBJ1-6,CASIAGITNSPLHF,TGTGCCAGCATAGCCGGGATCACGAATTCACCCCTCCACTTT
TRBV4-3,TRBD1,NA,TRBJ1-2,CASSHLFLDRGSGYTF,TGCGCCAGCAGCCACCTATTCTTGGACAGGGGGTCAGGCTACACCTTC
TRBV10-3,NA,NA,TRBJ1-4,CAISEGGNEKLFF,TGTGCCATCAGTGAGGGCGGCAATGAAAAACTGTTTTTT
TRBV29-1,NA,NA,TRBJ2-3,CSVVRDTQYF,TGCAGCGTTGTGAGGGATACGCAGTATTTT
TRBV27,TRBD2,NA,TRBJ2-1,CASSTLAGGPIRDSYNEQFF,TGTGCCAGCAGTACTTTAGCGGGAGGACCTATTCGGGACTCCTACAATGAGCAGTTCTTC
TRBV28,TRBD1,NA,TRBJ2-2,CASSTRDRGLPGELFF,TGTGCCAGCAGTACTCGGGACAGGGGACTACCCGGGGAGCTGTTTTTT
TRBV28,NA,NA,TRBJ2-1,CASRGLAANNEQFF,TGTGCCAGCAGGGGCTTAGCGGCTAACAATGAGCAGTTCTTC
TRBV2,NA,NA,TRBJ2-7,CASRDDRLSSYEQYF,TGTGCCAGCAGAGATGACAGGTTGAGCTCCTACGAGCAGTACTTC
TRBV7-6,TRBD1,NA,TRBJ1-4,CASSSGQTFGGNEKLFF,TGTGCCAGCAGCTCGGGACAGACCTTCGGCGGTAATGAAAAACTGTTTTTT
TRBV7-2,TRBD1,NA,TRBJ2-7,CASSLAVQGNEQYF,TGTGCCAGCAGCTTAGCGGTACAGGGGAACGAGCAGTACTTC
TRBV6-6,TRBD1,NA,TRBJ2-1,CASNFRDRGVNEQFF,TGTGCCAGCAACTTTCGGGACAGGGGTGTTAATGAGCAGTTCTTC
TRBV29-1,NA,once,TRBJ1-2,CSVERGGYGYTF,TGCAGCGTTGAACGGGGAGGGTATGGCTACACCTTC
TRBV15,TRBD1,NA,TRBJ2-1,CATSRAVTGNEQFF,TGTGCCACCAGCAGAGCGGTGACAGGGAATGAGCAGTTCTTC
TRBV15,NA,NA,TRBJ1-4,CATSRDKGTGEKLFF,TGTGCCACCAGCAGAGATAAAGGAACCGGGGAAAAACTGTTTTTT
TRBV11-2,TRBD2,NA,TRBJ2-5,CASSQGTSGSAQYF,TGTGCCAGCAGCCAAGGGACTAGCGGGTCGGCCCAGTACTTC
TRBV28,NA,once,TRBJ2-2,CASSSDFANTGELFF,TGTGCCAGCAGTTCCGACTTTGCGAACACCGGGGAGCTGTTTTTT
TRBV5-1,NA,NA,TRBJ2-1,CASSLLAHGTPPGNEQFF,TGCGCCAGCAGCCTATTAGCCCATGGGACTCCCCCCGGCAATGAGCAGTTCTTC
TRBV7-9,TRBD2,NA,TRBJ2-5,CASSLGAGSEGETQYF,TGTGCCAGCAGCTTAGGAGCGGGGTCGGAGGGAGAGACCCAGTACTTC
TRBV7-9,TRBD2,NA,TRBJ2-2,CASSSGTSGYRSGELFF,TGTGCCAGCAGCTCAGGGACTAGCGGCTACCGTTCGGGGGAGCTGTTTTTT
TRBV29-1,NA,NA,TRBJ2-1,CSVYEGPDEQFF,TGCAGCGTTTATGAGGGCCCCGATGAGCAGTTCTTC
TRBV4-2,TRBD2,NA,TRBJ2-1,CASSQLAGGTNEQFF,TGTGCCAGCAGTCAACTAGCGGGAGGTACAAATGAGCAGTTCTTC
TRBV7-2,NA,NA,TRBJ2-6,CASSFFGANVLTF,TGTGCCAGCAGCTTCTTTGGGGCCAACGTCCTGACTTTC